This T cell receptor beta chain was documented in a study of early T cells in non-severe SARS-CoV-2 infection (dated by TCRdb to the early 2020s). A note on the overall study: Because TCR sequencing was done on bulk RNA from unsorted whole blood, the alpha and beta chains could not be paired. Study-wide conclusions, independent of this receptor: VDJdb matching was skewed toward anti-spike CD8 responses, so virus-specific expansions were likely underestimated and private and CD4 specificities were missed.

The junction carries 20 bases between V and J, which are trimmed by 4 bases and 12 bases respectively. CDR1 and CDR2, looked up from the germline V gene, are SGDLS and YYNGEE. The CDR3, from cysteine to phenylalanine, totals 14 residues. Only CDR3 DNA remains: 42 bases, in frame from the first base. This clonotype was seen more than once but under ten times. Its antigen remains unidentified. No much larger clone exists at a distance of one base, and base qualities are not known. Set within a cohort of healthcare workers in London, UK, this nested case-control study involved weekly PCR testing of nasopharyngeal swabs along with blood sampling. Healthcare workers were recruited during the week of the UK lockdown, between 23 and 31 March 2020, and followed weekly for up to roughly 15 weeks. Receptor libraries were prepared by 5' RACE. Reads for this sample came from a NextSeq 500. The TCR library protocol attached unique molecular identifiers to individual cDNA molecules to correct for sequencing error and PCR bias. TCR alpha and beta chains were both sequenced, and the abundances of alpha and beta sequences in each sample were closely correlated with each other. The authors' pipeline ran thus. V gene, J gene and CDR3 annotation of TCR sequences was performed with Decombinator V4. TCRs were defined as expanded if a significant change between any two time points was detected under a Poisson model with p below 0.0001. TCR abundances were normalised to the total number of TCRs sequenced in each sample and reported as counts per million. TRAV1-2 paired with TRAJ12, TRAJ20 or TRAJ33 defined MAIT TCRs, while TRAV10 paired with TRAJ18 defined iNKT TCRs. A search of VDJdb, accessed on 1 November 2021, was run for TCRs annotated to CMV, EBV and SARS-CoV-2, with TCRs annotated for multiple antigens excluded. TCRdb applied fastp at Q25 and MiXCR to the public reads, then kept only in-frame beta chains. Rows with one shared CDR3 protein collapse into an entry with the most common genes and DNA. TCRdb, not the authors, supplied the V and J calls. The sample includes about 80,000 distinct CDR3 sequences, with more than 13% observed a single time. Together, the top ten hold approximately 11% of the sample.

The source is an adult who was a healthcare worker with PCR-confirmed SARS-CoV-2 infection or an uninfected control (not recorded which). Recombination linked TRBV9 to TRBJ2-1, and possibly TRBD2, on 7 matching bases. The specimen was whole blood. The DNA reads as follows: TGTGCCAGCAGCCTTCACCGTGGGGGGGCAGGGCAGTTCTTC. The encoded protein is CASSLHRGGAGQFF.